A selection of T cell receptor beta chains follows, all from one sample in a study of blood T cell repertoires in COVID-19. Profiled with immunoSEQ multiplex PCR; TCRdb holds only in-frame clones, not every one. This sample has about 230,000 clones, with approximately 90% found just once. Source material: peripheral blood. Receptors originate from a man aged 50-60 years with COVID-19, enrolled during active disease. Each CDR3 is given with its conserved first and last residue. A D gene is named only where the DNA matches it firmly. Size is stated for part of the rows, as once, few or many counts, or as a class when the clone is expanded.

V gene,D gene,clone size,J gene,CDR3 DNA,CDR3 protein
TRBV2,TRBD2,-,TRBJ2-2,TGTGCCAGCATTCTGGAACTAGCGGGCGGGGAGCTGTTTTTT,CASILELAGGELFF
TRBV7-2,TRBD1,-,TRBJ2-1,TGTGCCAGCAGCTCTCTGGACAGGGTCAATGAGCAGTTCTTC,CASSSLDRVNEQFF
TRBV6-5,TRBD2,-,TRBJ2-1,TGTGCCAGCAGTCCGTCGGGCGGGAGTATGAATGAGCAGTTCTTC,CASSPSGGSMNEQFF
TRBV9,-,-,TRBJ2-5,TGTGCCAGCAGCGTAGCGGGAGAAGAGACCCAGTACTTC,CASSVAGEETQYF
TRBV29-1,-,-,TRBJ1-2,TGCAGCGTTGACTTGTCTGGGAGCGCTGGCTACACCTTC,CSVDLSGSAGYTF
TRBV4-1,-,-,TRBJ2-3,TGCGCCAGCAGCCAGGAAAGTAGGGGGATGACAGATACGCAGTATTTT,CASSQESRGMTDTQYF
TRBV14,TRBD1,-,TRBJ2-5,TGTGCCAGCAGCCGGGGGACAGAGTACCAAGAGACCCAGTACTTC,CASSRGTEYQETQYF
TRBV7-9,TRBD1,few,TRBJ1-4,TGTGCCAGCAACTCCCACACAGGGGCGGATGAAAAACTGTTTTTT,CASNSHTGADEKLFF
TRBV7-6,TRBD2,-,TRBJ2-7,TGTGCCAGCAGCCCCGGGGGTAGCGGGGGGGCTAACGAGCAGTACTTC,CASSPGGSGGANEQYF
TRBV3-1/TRBV3-2,-,-,TRBJ1-4,TGTGCCAGCAGCCACCCTCGAGGAGGGGTAAAGGAAAAACTGTTTTTT,CASSHPRGGVKEKLFF
TRBV4-2,TRBD2,few,TRBJ2-3,TGTGCCAGCAGCCAAGATTTTCGGACTAGCGGGGGTTCAGATACGCAGTATTTT,CASSQDFRTSGGSDTQYF
TRBV30,-,-,TRBJ2-7,TGTGCCTGGAGTCCCCCCCTTCGGCAGGCGTACGAGCAGTACTTC,CAWSPPLRQAYEQYF
TRBV29-1,-,few,TRBJ1-1,TGCAGCGTTGAAGATCTAGGGGAGGCGGGGAACACTGAAGCTTTCTTT,CSVEDLGEAGNTEAFF
TRBV2,TRBD1,-,TRBJ2-7,TGTGCCAGCCCACCTAGACAGGGGACATACGAGCAGTACTTC,CASPPRQGTYEQYF
TRBV9,TRBD2,-,TRBJ2-2,TGTGCCAGCAGCCCAGGACTAGCGGGGGGGCGCACCGGGGAGCTGTTTTTT,CASSPGLAGGRTGELFF
TRBV19,-,-,TRBJ2-3,TGTGCCAGTAGTATAGATCGTACAGGCCCAGGGACGCAGTATTTT,CASSIDRTGPGTQYF
TRBV19,TRBD1,-,TRBJ2-5,TGTGCCAGTAGTATAGATTGGACAGGGCAAAGTTCCCAGTACTTC,CASSIDWTGQSSQYF
TRBV6-2/TRBV6-3,TRBD1,-,TRBJ1-2,TGTGCCAGCAGTTACAATCCAGGGGGGCTTGCTGGCTACACCTTC,CASSYNPGGLAGYTF
TRBV19,-,-,TRBJ2-3,TGTGCCAGTAGTATTGGGGGGAAAAGCACAGATACGCAGTATTTT,CASSIGGKSTDTQYF
TRBV2,-,-,TRBJ1-1,TGTGCCAGCAGTGAGGACATGAGGAACACTGAAGCTTTCTTT,CASSEDMRNTEAFF
TRBV10-3,TRBD1,-,TRBJ1-5,TGTGCCATCAGTGAGTCGGGACAGACCAATCAGCCCCAGCATTTT,CAISESGQTNQPQHF
TRBV6-4,-,-,TRBJ2-1,TGTGCCAGCAGTGACGGGGGGGCCTCCTACAATGAGCAGTTCTTC,CASSDGGASYNEQFF
TRBV27,TRBD1,-,TRBJ2-3,TGTGCCAGCAGTTACCAGGGGGCGCGGGCAGATACGCAGTATTTT,CASSYQGARADTQYF
TRBV18,-,-,TRBJ1-5,TGTGCCAGCTCACCGGGGACACCAGATAGCAATCAGCCCCAGCATTTT,CASSPGTPDSNQPQHF
TRBV11-3,TRBD2,-,TRBJ2-1,TGTGCCAGCAGCTCGACGGGACTAGCAGACAATGAGCAGTTCTTC,CASSSTGLADNEQFF
TRBV7-9,-,-,TRBJ2-1,TGTGCCAGCAGCTTAGGGGCGGGACCCGCCTACAATGAGCAGTTCTTC,CASSLGAGPAYNEQFF
TRBV18,-,-,TRBJ2-7,TGTGCCAGCTCACCACCAGGGGACTACGAGCAGTACTTC,CASSPPGDYEQYF
TRBV12-3/TRBV12-4,-,-,TRBJ1-1,TGTGCCAGCAGAAGTGGGGGCCGCCGGGCTTTCTTT,CASRSGGRRAFF
TRBV7-9,TRBD1,-,TRBJ1-2,TGTGCCAGCAGCCTTCGGGACAGGACTATGACTGGCTACACCTTC,CASSLRDRTMTGYTF
TRBV13,-,-,TRBJ2-3,TGTGCCAGCAGCTTAGTCGGGGGAAGCACAGATACGCAGTATTTT,CASSLVGGSTDTQYF
TRBV11-2,-,-,TRBJ2-6,TGTGCCAGCAGCCCAGGGAACTCTGGGGCCAACGTCCTGACTTTC,CASSPGNSGANVLTF
TRBV24-1,TRBD2,-,TRBJ2-2,TGTGCCACCTCGGGGGGGGTAAACACCGGGGAGCTGTTTTTT,CATSGGVNTGELFF
TRBV6-5,-,-,TRBJ1-5,TGTGCCAGCAGTTACTCTTCCCCCCAGGGTGAGCAGCCCCAGCATTTT,CASSYSSPQGEQPQHF
TRBV2,-,-,TRBJ2-3,TGTGCCAGCAGTGGACAGCGGGGCACAGATACGCAGTATTTT,CASSGQRGTDTQYF
TRBV7-2,TRBD1,-,TRBJ1-4,TGTGCCAGCAGCCTCTCCGGGACAGCTAATGAAAAACTGTTTTTT,CASSLSGTANEKLFF
TRBV4-2,TRBD1,-,TRBJ1-4,TGTGCCAGTCCGGGACAGGGATCTAGCGCTAATGAAAAACTGTTTTTT,CASPGQGSSANEKLFF
TRBV27,TRBD1,-,TRBJ2-4,TGTGCCAGCAGCCGGACAGGGACTTACATTCAGTACTTC,CASSRTGTYIQYF
TRBV7-9,-,-,TRBJ2-5,TGTGCCAGCAGCCCCCAACAGGGCTTGCGACAAGAGACCCAGTACTTC,CASSPQQGLRQETQYF
TRBV5-1,TRBD1,few,TRBJ1-2,TGCGCCAGCAGCTTGGGGACAGGGGAAGGCTACACCTTC,CASSLGTGEGYTF
TRBV2,-,-,TRBJ2-7,TGTGCCAGCATCCCGGGACTCCCGAGCGGAGCAACCTACGAGCAGTACTTC,CASIPGLPSGATYEQYF
TRBV19,TRBD2,-,TRBJ2-1,TGTGCCAGTAGTTCCCCCGGGACTAGCGGGAGAATAGGGGGGGATGAGCAGTTCTTC,CASSSPGTSGRIGGDEQFF
TRBV10-3,-,-,TRBJ1-1,TGTGCCATCAGTGAGTCGAGCGTGAACACTGAAGCTTTCTTT,CAISESSVNTEAFF
TRBV2,-,-,TRBJ1-2,TGTGCCAGCAGTGAAGCACCAGGGGTTAGCTACACCTTC,CASSEAPGVSYTF
TRBV2,-,few,TRBJ1-6,TGTGCCAGCAGCACAGAGAATTCACCCCTCCACTTT,CASSTENSPLHF
TRBV27,-,-,TRBJ1-2,TGTGCCAGCAGTTTAGAGGGCGCGGGCGGCTACACCTTC,CASSLEGAGGYTF
TRBV28,TRBD1,-,TRBJ1-5,TGTGCCAGCAGTTTAGAGACAGGGGGGCGCAATCAGCCCCAGCATTTT,CASSLETGGRNQPQHF
TRBV2,-,-,TRBJ2-1,TGTGCCAGCAGTGAAGATCACGGTTCCAGGGAGCAGTTCTTC,CASSEDHGSREQFF
TRBV28,-,-,TRBJ1-6,TGTGCCAGCTGGAGCTCCTATAATTCACCCCTCCACTTT,CASWSSYNSPLHF
TRBV7-9,TRBD1,-,TRBJ1-1,TGTGCCAGCAGCTTCGAGGGGGCCGCTTTCTTT,CASSFEGAAFF
TRBV9,TRBD1,-,TRBJ1-3,TGTGCCAGCAGCGTCGGACAGGGTCTCGACACCATATATTTT,CASSVGQGLDTIYF
TRBV5-1,TRBD2,-,TRBJ2-5,TGCGCCAGCAGTCCTGGACTAGCGGGGATGGAGGAGACCCAGTACTTC,CASSPGLAGMEETQYF
TRBV5-1,TRBD1,-,TRBJ2-5,TGCGCCAGCAGCCTGACAGGGCGCCAAGAGACCCAGTACTTC,CASSLTGRQETQYF
TRBV2,TRBD2,-,TRBJ2-1,TGTGCCAGTAGGCAAGCGGGGGGGTACAATGAGCAGTTCTTC,CASRQAGGYNEQFF
TRBV27,-,once,TRBJ1-3,TGTGCCAGCAGTTTATCCTACGACTTACAGGGTCGCGACTCTGGAAACACCATATATTTT,CASSLSYDLQGRDSGNTIYF